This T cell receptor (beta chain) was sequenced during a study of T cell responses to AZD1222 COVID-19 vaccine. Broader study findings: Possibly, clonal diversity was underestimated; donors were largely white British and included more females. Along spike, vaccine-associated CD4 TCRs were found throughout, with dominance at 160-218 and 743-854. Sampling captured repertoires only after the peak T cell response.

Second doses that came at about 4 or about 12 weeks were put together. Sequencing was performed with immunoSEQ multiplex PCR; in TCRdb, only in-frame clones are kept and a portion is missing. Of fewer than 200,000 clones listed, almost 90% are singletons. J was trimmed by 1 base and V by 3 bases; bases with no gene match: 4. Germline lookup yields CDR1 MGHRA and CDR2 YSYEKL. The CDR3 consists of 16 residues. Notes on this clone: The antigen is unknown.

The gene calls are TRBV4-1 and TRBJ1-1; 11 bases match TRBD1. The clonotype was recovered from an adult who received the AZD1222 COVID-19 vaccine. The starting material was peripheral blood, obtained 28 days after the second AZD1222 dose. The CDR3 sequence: CASSQGQGGRNTEAFF. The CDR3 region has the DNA TGCGCCAGCAGCCAGGGACAGGGGGGTCGGAACACTGAAGCTTTCTTT.